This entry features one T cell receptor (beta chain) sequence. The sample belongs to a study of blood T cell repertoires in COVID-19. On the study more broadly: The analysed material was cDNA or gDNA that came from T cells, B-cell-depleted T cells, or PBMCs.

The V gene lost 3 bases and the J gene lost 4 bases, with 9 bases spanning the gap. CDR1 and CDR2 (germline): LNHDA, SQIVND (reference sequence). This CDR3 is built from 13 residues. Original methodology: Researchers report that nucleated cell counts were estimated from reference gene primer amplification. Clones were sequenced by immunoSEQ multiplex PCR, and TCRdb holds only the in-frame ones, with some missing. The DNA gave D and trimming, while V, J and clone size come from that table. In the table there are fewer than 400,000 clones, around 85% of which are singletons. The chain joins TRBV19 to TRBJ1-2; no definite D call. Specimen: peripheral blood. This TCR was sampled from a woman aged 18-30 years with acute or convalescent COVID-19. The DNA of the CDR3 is TGTGCCAGTAGTATCGAGGCATCCTATGGCTACACCTTC. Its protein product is CASSIEASYGYTF.